This T cell receptor beta chain was identified in a study of CXCR3-negative and CXCR3-positive naive CD8 T cells. Carrying UMI labels, the TRB cDNA libraries were prepared through 5' RACE. TCRdb processed the 5' RACE reads again and assigns one entry to each CDR3 protein, with no DNA. The sample table includes around 80,000 distinct CDR3 sequences. General study points: Diversity in memory CD8+ cells fell much lower than the comparably high levels seen in both naive subsets. CXCR3-positive naive cells carried more hydrophobic TRB CDR3s than CXCR3-negative ones. The study found that naive CXCR3-negative and CXCR3-positive cells shared TRBV-TRBJ usage, while memory cells differed.

Concerning this clonotype: Its matching antigen is unknown.

Triplicates of roughly 300,000 cells were sorted from each CD8+ T cell subset. This receptor was identified in a human donor in good health. Some clones in this sample may be carry-over from other donors' samples. Material for sequencing was naive CXCR3+ CD8+ T cells from blood. The subset is: CD45RO-CCR7+CD27+CD95- naive CD8+ T cells expressing CXCR3 (TNR3+).

This chain's CDR3 is CASSSGGQGSYEQYF. The chain joins TRBV5-1 to TRBJ2-7; without DNA, the TCRdb call of TRBD1 cannot be checked. The length of the CDR3 is 15 residues. Germline CDR1 SGHRS, CDR2 YFSETQ.